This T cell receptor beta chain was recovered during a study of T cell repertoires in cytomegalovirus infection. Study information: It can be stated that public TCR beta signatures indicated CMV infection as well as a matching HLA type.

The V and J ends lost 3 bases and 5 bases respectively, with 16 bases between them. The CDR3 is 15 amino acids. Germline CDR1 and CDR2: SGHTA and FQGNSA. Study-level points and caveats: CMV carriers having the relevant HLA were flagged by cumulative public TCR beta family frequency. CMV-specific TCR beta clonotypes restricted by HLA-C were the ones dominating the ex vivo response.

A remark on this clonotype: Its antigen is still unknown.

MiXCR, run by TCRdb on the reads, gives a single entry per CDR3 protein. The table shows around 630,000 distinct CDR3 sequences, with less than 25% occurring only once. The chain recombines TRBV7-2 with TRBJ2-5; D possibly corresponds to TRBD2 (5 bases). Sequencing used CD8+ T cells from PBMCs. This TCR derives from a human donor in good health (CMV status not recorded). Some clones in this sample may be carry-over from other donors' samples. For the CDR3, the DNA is TGTGCCAGCAGCTTTCCTCGGGATAGCGTCGAGACCCAGTACTTC. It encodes CASSFPRDSVETQYF. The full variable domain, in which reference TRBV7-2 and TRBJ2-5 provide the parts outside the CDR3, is GAGVSQSPSNKVTEKGKDVELRCDPISGHTALYWYRQSLGQGLEFLIYFQGNSAPDKSGLPSDRFSAERTGGSVSTLTIQRTQQEDSAVYLCASSFPRDSVETQYFGPGTRLLVL.